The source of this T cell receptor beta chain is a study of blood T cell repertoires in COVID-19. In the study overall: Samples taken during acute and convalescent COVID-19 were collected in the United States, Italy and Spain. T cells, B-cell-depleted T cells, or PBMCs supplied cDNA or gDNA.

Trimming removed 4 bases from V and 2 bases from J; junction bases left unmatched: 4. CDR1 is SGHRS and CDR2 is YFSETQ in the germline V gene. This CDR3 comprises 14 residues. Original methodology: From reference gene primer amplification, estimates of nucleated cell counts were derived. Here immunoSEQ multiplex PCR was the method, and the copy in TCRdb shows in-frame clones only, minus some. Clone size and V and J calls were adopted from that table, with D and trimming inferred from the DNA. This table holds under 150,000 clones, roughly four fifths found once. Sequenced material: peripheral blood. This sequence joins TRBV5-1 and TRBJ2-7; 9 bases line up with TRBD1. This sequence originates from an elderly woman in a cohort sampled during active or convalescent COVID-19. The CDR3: CASSGTGTTYEQYF. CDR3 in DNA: TGCGCCAGCAGCGGGACAGGGACTACCTACGAGCAGTACTTC.